Reported below is one T cell receptor beta chain. Its specific antigen is unknown. No much larger clone exists at a distance of one base, and base qualities are not known. TCRbeta CDR3 regions were amplified from genomic DNA by means of the immunoSEQ Assay, a bias-controlled multiplex PCR. In the original analysis: The number of nucleated cells in each sample was estimated from the amplification of reference gene primers within the assay. Sequence reads were collapsed and filtered to measure the absolute abundance of every unique TCRbeta CDR3 rearrangement. For each sample, productive Simpson clonality was calculated by taking the square root of Simpson's diversity index across productive rearrangements. The table was pulled from immuneACCESS by TCRdb, which kept in-frame rearrangements only. Such tables lose some clones; where checked, under half of the loss comes from unresolved V genes, and the rest has no known cause. V and J calls and clone size are as listed in that table; D and trimming were resolved from the DNA. The sample table holds 280,000 or so clones, of which 75% to 90% were seen once. Roughly 2.7% of the sample belongs to the ten largest clones.

This sample was included in a study of blood T cell repertoires in COVID-19 (dated by TCRdb to about 2020). General notes on the study: Samples from collaborators originated in the United States, Italy and Spain and spanned both the acute and convalescent phases of COVID-19. The sample metadata nearly always contained a de-identified subject ID, COVID-19 status, age in years and sex. Where available, HLA class I and class II types were taken from metadata supplied by the sample provider and were not determined by assay-based typing. Deeply sampled blood TCRbeta repertoires from subjects exposed to, actively infected with, or recovered from COVID-19 were included in the dataset. Samples were obtained from the ongoing ImmuneRACE study (first 160 participants) and from 1,000 to 1,500 subjects provided by 6 global collaborators. The repertoires were released in a freely available public database meant as a resource for research on the immune response to SARS-CoV-2. The prospective study material was composed of cDNA or gDNA derived from T cells, B-cell-depleted T cells, or PBMCs.

In the prospective study, participants were roughly 18 to 100 years old, resided in approximately 22 geographic areas of the United States, and were enrolled through a virtual design. Cohort assignment in the prospective study relied on participant-reported clinical history from a screening survey and a study questionnaire. ImmuneRACE Cohort 3 recovered participants were defined by two consecutive negative NP/OP PCR tests, healthcare professional clearance, or symptom resolution. In the prospective study, whole blood, serum and a nasopharyngeal or oropharyngeal swab were collected from each participant by mobile phlebotomists. Prospective study participants could optionally give additional blood draws and questionnaires over an approximately two-month period. Before DNA extraction, prospective study blood samples were shipped either frozen or at room temperature. Via the germline V gene, CDR1 is SQVTM and CDR2 ANQGSEA. There are 11 amino acids in the CDR3, from cysteine to phenylalanine inclusive. The DNA shown is the 33-base CDR3, in frame from base 1. V lost 4 bases and J lost 5 bases; the stretch between them is 8 bases long.

What the work shows at the level of the full study, not this receptor alone: How much clinical and demographic metadata was included differed by source and by participant, and the metadata was provided uncurated.

The sequenced material came from PBMCs or T cells enriched from blood (not recorded which). The chain employs TRBV29-1 and TRBJ2-5; no D segment can be confidently identified. The source of this sequence is a woman between 50 and 59 years old who had recovered from COVID-19. This receptor has the CDR3 CSVVLRETQYF. The nucleotide sequence reads as follows: TGCAGCGTTGTGTTACGGGAGACCCAGTACTTC.